These 14 T cell receptor beta chains share one sample of origin, sequenced in a study of blood T cell repertoires in COVID-19. Sequenced by immunoSEQ multiplex PCR; TCRdb stores in-frame clones only, minus some. The sample lists 85,000 to 95,000 clones; about 84% were seen once. The sequenced sample was peripheral blood. All receptors derive from a human donor in a cohort sampled during active COVID-19.

This clone was found once. The chain couples TRBV4-3 to TRBJ1-2, with 7 bases that match TRBD1. The CDR3 is made up of 20 amino acids. Germline V lookup: CDR1 LGHNA, CDR2 YSLEER. V lost 2 bases, J lost 1 base, and 19 bases stayed unmatched. CDR3 sequence: CASSQLGQRPHSQFNYGYTF. The CDR3 nucleotides are TGCGCCAGCAGCCAATTGGGACAGCGACCTCACTCCCAATTTAACTATGGCTACACCTTC.

This clone was counted between two and nine times. The CDR3 loop reads CASSSQGWSPTGGEETQYF. CDR3 nucleotide sequence: TGTGCCAGCAGCTCCCAAGGGTGGTCCCCGACAGGGGGCGAGGAGACCCAGTACTTC. The chain couples TRBV7-9 to TRBJ2-5; 10 nucleotides line up with TRBD1. V lost 4 bases and J lost 5; bases outside the gene matches: 19. The CDR3 is made up of 19 amino acids. Germline V CDR1 and CDR2: SEHNR, FQNEAQ (reference sequence).

This sequence joins TRBV30 and TRBJ2-1; TRBD1 is a possible D gene (5 bases). CDR1 is GTSNPN, CDR2 SVGIG, per germline (reference sequence). The V and J ends lost 2 bases and 7 bases respectively, with 12 bases between them. CDR3 length: 13 amino acids. In nucleotides, the CDR3 is TGTGCCTGGAGTACCTGGACACTAAATGAGCAGTTCTTC. As protein: CAWSTWTLNEQFF. The full variable domain, rest sourced from reference TRBV30 and TRBJ2-1, is SQTIHQWPATLVQPVGSPLSLECTVEGTSNPNLYWYRQAAGRGLQLLFYSVGIGQISSEVPQNLSASRPQDRQFILSSKKLLLSDSGFYLCAWSTWTLNEQFFGPGTRLTVL.

On this clone: One junction end disagrees with the germline gene, perhaps due to a read error. This sequence joins TRBV11-3 and TRBJ2-5, with a tentative D call TRBD2 (7 bases). The CDR3 has 16 amino acids. The germline CDR1 and CDR2 sequences are SGHNT and YENEEA. CDR3 nucleotide sequence: TGTGCCAGCAGCCTAGACGGGGGGCTTTCTCCCGAGACCCAGTACTTC. Protein sequence: CASSLDGGLSPETQYF. Variable domain in full (rest from reference TRBV11-3 and TRBJ2-5): EAGVVQSPRYKIIEKKQPVAFWCNPISGHNTLYWYLQNLGQGPELLIRYENEEAVDDSQLPKDRFSAERLKGVDSTLKIQPAELGDSAVYLCASSLDGGLSPETQYFGPGTRLLVL.

The chain combines TRBV5-1 with TRBJ1-2; a weak D match, TRBD1 (5 bases). Trimming stripped 0 bases from V and 7 bases from J, with 13 bases between. Germline V CDR1 and CDR2: SGHRS, YFSETQ. The CDR3 runs 14 residues. In DNA, the CDR3 is TGCGCCAGCAGCTTGGCCCTAGGGGATGGTGGCTACACCTTC. This gives the protein CASSLALGDGGYTF.

V is TRBV19 and J is TRBJ2-5, with 11 bases that match TRBD1. CDR1 is LNHDA, CDR2 SQIVND, per germline (reference sequence). With V trimmed by 4 bases and J by 3 bases, 4 bases remained unmatched. The CDR3 spans 15 residues. In DNA, the CDR3 is TGTGCCAGTAGTACCGGGACAGGGGGAAAAGAGACCCAGTACTTC. Residues: CASSTGTGGKETQYF.

V and J are TRBV9 and TRBJ1-5; possibly TRBD1 for D (6 bases). The V end lost 3 bases, the J end lost 8 bases, and 12 bases lay between the germline ends. This CDR3 is built from 13 residues. Germline CDR1 and CDR2: SGDLS and YYNGEE. CDR3 sequence: CASSARDTEPQHF. CDR3 bases: TGTGCCAGCAGCGCCCGGGACACCGAGCCCCAGCATTTT.

The chain couples TRBV7-9 to TRBJ2-1; 12 nucleotides align to TRBD2. The CDR3 covers 15 residues. Germline-derived CDR1 and CDR2 are SEHNR and FQNEAQ (reference sequence). The junction had 6 bases not matched to a gene; V was cut back by 4 bases and J by 8 bases. The CDR3 loop is CASSSLAGGVDEQFF. The CDR3 DNA follows: TGTGCCAGCAGCTCCCTAGCGGGGGGGGTGGATGAGCAGTTCTTC.

This clone was observed a single time. J is TRBJ2-5 and V is TRBV3-1 (or the pseudogene TRBV3-2); TRBD2 matches at 7 bases. CDR3 length: 13 residues. Germline CDR1 is LGHDT and CDR2 is YNNKEL (reference sequence). V was clipped by 0 bases and J by 7 bases; unmatched bases: 2. The CDR3 here is CASSQELARTQYF. CDR3 nucleotides: TGTGCCAGCAGCCAAGAACTAGCGAGGACCCAGTACTTC.

The CDR3 reads CASSQGGGETQYF. Written as DNA, the CDR3 is TGTGCCAGCAGCCAGGGCGGGGGTGAGACCCAGTACTTC. The chain combines TRBV11-3 with TRBJ2-5; 7 nucleotides match TRBD2. The CDR3 is 13 residues long. Germline CDR1 reads SGHNT; CDR2 reads YENEEA. V was pared by 5 bases and J by 5 bases, with 5 bases of the junction left unmatched.

The genes are TRBV6-5 and TRBJ1-2, with 7 bases fitting TRBD1. Trimming removed 8 bases from V and 3 bases from J; junction bases left unmatched: 3. The CDR3 is 12 residues long. From germline, CDR1 is MNHEY and CDR2 SVGAGI. The DNA for the CDR3 is TGTGCCAGCGGCACAGGGGACTATGGCTACACCTTC. Its translation: CASGTGDYGYTF.

This clone was observed a single time. The genes are TRBV3-1 (or the pseudogene TRBV3-2) and TRBJ1-2; TRBD1 might be the D (5 bases). Germline V gene sequence: CDR1 LGHDT, CDR2 YNNKEL (reference sequence). V lost 1 base, J lost 4 bases, and 13 bases lay in between. The CDR3 extends over 15 amino acids. The CDR3 region has the DNA TGTGCCAGCAGCCAAGGGGGTCAGGGTACCTATGGCTACACCTTC. Encoded protein: CASSQGGQGTYGYTF.

This clone showed up just once. J is TRBJ2-7 and V is TRBV5-6; D is uncertain. V was trimmed by 4 bases and J by 0 bases, leaving 5 bases between them. CDR1 and CDR2 from the germline V gene are SGHDT and YYEEEE. The CDR3 totals 12 residues. CDR3 coding DNA: TGTGCCAGCAGCACTCTCTCCTACGAGCAGTACTTC. Protein product: CASSTLSYEQYF.

V is TRBV20-1 and J is TRBJ2-3, with 10 bases lining up with TRBD1. Per germline, CDR1 DFQATT and CDR2 SNEGSKA (reference sequence). V shed 3 bases, J shed 4 bases, and the junction held 7 bases outside the gene matches. This CDR3 is 15 amino acids long. The CDR3 sequence: CSASPSGTGADTQYF. DNA of the CDR3: TGCAGTGCTAGTCCCTCCGGGACAGGGGCAGATACGCAGTATTTT.